One sample yielded the 21 T cell receptor beta chains listed below, sequenced in a study of cytomegalovirus exposure and HLA in healthy donors. The PCR used 60 Vbeta and 13 Jbeta primers. Some clones are missing from TCRdb's copy, which holds only in-frame ones; the method was immunoSEQ multiplex PCR. The sample records some 140,000 clones, 70% to 80% being singletons. Specimen: PBMCs. The origin of the receptors is a woman between 35 and 50 years old in good health and CMV-seronegative.

The chain has TRBV6-5 and TRBJ2-5; weak D call: TRBD2 (5 bases). Trimming removed 8 bases at V and 5 bases at J, with 18 bases between. Germline loops: CDR1 MNHEY, CDR2 SVGAGI. This CDR3 comprises 14 residues. The CDR3 DNA sequence: TGTGCCAGCCGAACTAGTACCGACGGGGAGACCCAGTACTTC. This sequence encodes CASRTSTDGETQYF.

This clone showed up just once. The CDR3 sequence is CASSLDGQNYQPQHF. The CDR3 nucleotides are TGCGCCAGCAGCTTGGACGGACAGAATTATCAGCCCCAGCATTTT. The genes are TRBV5-1 and TRBJ1-5, with D maybe TRBD1 (6 bases). Trimming stripped 0 bases from V and 5 bases from J, with 12 bases between. This CDR3 has 15 residues. Germline V gene lookup returns CDR1 SGHRS and CDR2 YFSETQ.

This clone was recorded only once. The V gene is TRBV11-2, the J gene TRBJ2-7, with 8 bases fitting TRBD2. The germline gives CDR1 SGHAT, CDR2 FQNNGV. V lost 5 bases and J lost 4; bases outside the gene matches: 10. The CDR3 spans 15 residues. The DNA of the CDR3 is TGTGCCAGCAGCCAGGGGCCGGGAGGGAGGTACGAGCAGTACTTC. Its protein product is CASSQGPGGRYEQYF.

This clone was found a few times. The chain joins TRBV5-1 to TRBJ2-2; D unresolved. V was clipped by 1 base and J by 7 bases, with 8 bases between them. The CDR3 is made up of 13 amino acids. Germline V gene lookup returns CDR1 SGHRS and CDR2 YFSETQ. The CDR3 loop reads CASSLSMSGELFF. CDR3 DNA: TGCGCCAGCAGCTTGAGTATGAGCGGGGAGCTGTTTTTT.

CDR3 coding DNA: TGTGCCAGCAGTCCAGGGACAGTAGAACAAGAGACCCAGTACTTC. This translates into CASSPGTVEQETQYF. The genes are TRBV28 and TRBJ2-5; 7 bases match TRBD1. After removal of 5 bases from V and 2 bases from J, the junction contained 8 bases not matched to a gene. Per germline, CDR1 MDHEN and CDR2 SYDVKM. This CDR3 has 15 residues. Combining the CDR3 with reference TRBV28 and TRBJ2-5 gives the whole variable domain DVKVTQSSRYLVKRTGEKVFLECVQDMDHENMFWYRQDPGLGLRLIYFSYDVKMKEKGDIPEGYSVSREKKERFSLILESASTNQTSMYLCASSPGTVEQETQYFGPGTRLLVL.

The chain carries TRBV6-5 and TRBJ2-5; TRBD1 agrees at 8 bases. This CDR3 has 13 amino acids. J lost 5 bases, V lost 4 bases, and 3 bases had no gene match. The germline CDR1 and CDR2 sequences are MNHEY and SVGAGI. In DNA form, the CDR3 reads TGTGCCAGCAGTTTCCCAGGGGGCGAGACCCAGTACTTC. Translated: CASSFPGGETQYF.

V and J are TRBV5-1 and TRBJ2-1, with 9 bases matching TRBD2. CDR1 is SGHRS and CDR2 is YFSETQ in the germline V gene. V shed 4 bases, J shed 12 bases, and the junction held 17 bases outside the gene matches. The length of the CDR3 is 16 residues. The CDR3 sequence is CASSPSIAGAPGRQFF. Written as DNA, the CDR3 is TGCGCCAGCAGCCCATCTATAGCGGGGGCCCCCGGACGGCAGTTCTTC. The full variable domain, in which reference TRBV5-1 and TRBJ2-1 provide the parts outside the CDR3, is KAGVTQTPRYLIKTRGQQVTLSCSPISGHRSVSWYQQTPGQGLQFLFEYFSETQRNKGNFPGRFSGRQFSNSRSEMNVSTLELGDSALYLCASSPSIAGAPGRQFFGPGTRLTVL.

CDR3 nucleotides: TGTGCCAGCAGCTTAAAAGTCGGGTCTTCGGATACGCAGTATTTT. Translated, it gives CASSLKVGSSDTQYF. V gene TRBV7-2 combines with J gene TRBJ2-3; no clear D gene. The CDR3 spans 15 residues. Germline values: CDR1 SGHTA, CDR2 FQGNSA. V was pared by 2 bases and J by 6 bases, with 15 bases between.

The chain joins TRBV10-2 to TRBJ1-1, with D perhaps TRBD1 (6 bases). Germline CDR1 is WSHSY and CDR2 is SAAADI. With 2 bases removed from V and 5 bases from J, the gap between germline ends came to 12 bases. The CDR3 length is 14 residues. The CDR3 DNA sequence: TGCGCCAGCAGTGAGCAGGGGAGTAGAACTGAAGCTTTCTTT. Protein product: CASSEQGSRTEAFF.

V gene TRBV7-9 combines with J gene TRBJ2-7, with a tentative D call TRBD2 (5 bases). The length of the CDR3 is 12 residues. Trimming stripped 3 bases from V and 7 bases from J, with 10 bases between. Germline CDR1 and CDR2: SEHNR and FQNEAQ (reference sequence). For the CDR3, the DNA is TGTGCCAGCAGCTTTCTTACGGGGGAGCAGTACTTC. This translates into CASSFLTGEQYF.

This rearrangement joins TRBV25-1 to TRBJ1-4; possible D gene TRBD1, 5 bases. V was clipped by 8 bases and J by 6 bases, with 10 bases between them. CDR1 is MGHDK, CDR2 SYGVNS, per germline. The CDR3 totals 12 residues. The CDR3, as DNA: TGTGCCAGCGGGAGGGGTGATGAAAAACTGTTTTTT. Translating it yields CASGRGDEKLFF.

The rearrangement links TRBV10-3 to TRBJ2-6, with 7 bases fitting TRBD1. Germline V gene sequence: CDR1 ENHRY, CDR2 SYGVKD. This CDR3 has 13 amino acids. The V gene end was trimmed by 6 bases and the J gene end by 11 bases; junction bases not matched to a gene: 7. CDR3 DNA: TGTGCCATCAGAGAAACAGGGGCAGACGTCCTGACTTTC. It encodes CAIRETGADVLTF.

The chain is built from TRBV27 and TRBJ2-7; 11 nucleotides align to TRBD2. The germline gives CDR1 MNHEY, CDR2 SMNVEV (reference sequence). This CDR3 contains 15 residues. V shed 0 bases, J shed 5 bases, and the junction held 3 bases outside the gene matches. CDR3 protein: CASSLSPSGRNEQYF. The DNA for the CDR3 is TGTGCCAGCAGTTTATCGCCTAGCGGGAGGAACGAGCAGTACTTC.

A note on this clone: An end of the junction does not agree with germline; a read error may underlie this. The chain is built from TRBV7-7 and TRBJ2-3; 8 nucleotides align to TRBD2. The CDR3 extends over 15 amino acids. The V gene's germline CDR1 is SSHAT and CDR2 FNYEAQ (reference sequence). CDR3 coding DNA: TGTGCTAGCAGCTGGACTAGCTCTAGCACAGATACGCAGTATTTT. Residues: CASSWTSSSTDTQYF.

The CDR3 DNA reads TGTGCCAGCAGCGTGCAGGCTGCAACTAATGAAAAACTGTTTTTT. The encoded protein is CASSVQAATNEKLFF. This chain links TRBV9 with TRBJ1-4; D not resolved. The CDR3 covers 15 residues. Germline-derived CDR1 and CDR2 are SGDLS and YYNGEE. Trimming removed 2 bases at V and 0 bases at J, with 8 bases between.

The chain couples TRBV10-2 to TRBJ2-7; weak D call: TRBD2 (5 bases). V lost 4 bases and J 1 base, leaving 8 bases between the germline ends. Germline V gene data show CDR1 as WSHSY and CDR2 as SAAADI. This CDR3 contains 13 residues. The CDR3 bases are TGCGCCAGCAGTGCCGGGATGTCCTACGAGCAGTACTTC. Translated: CASSAGMSYEQYF.

The V gene is TRBV5-1, the J gene TRBJ2-3, with 8 bases fitting TRBD1. The ends lost 4 bases at V and 3 bases at J; junction bases unmatched: 13. The germline CDR1 and CDR2 sequences are SGHRS and YFSETQ. This CDR3 is built from 17 residues. CDR3 sequence reads: CASSVQAPDRATDTQYF. The CDR3 nucleotides read TGCGCCAGCAGCGTACAAGCCCCGGACAGGGCAACAGATACGCAGTATTTT.

This clone appeared once. The gene calls are TRBV5-1 and TRBJ2-5; possibly TRBD1 for D (5 bases). Germline CDR1 and CDR2: SGHRS and YFSETQ. V lost 2 bases and J 1 base, leaving 9 bases between the germline ends. This CDR3 is 14 amino acids long. The CDR3 nucleotides are TGCGCCAGCAGCTTATCTACAGGCCAAGAGACCCAGTACTTC. Its translation is CASSLSTGQETQYF. The whole variable domain, remainder taken from reference TRBV5-1 and TRBJ2-5, is KAGVTQTPRYLIKTRGQQVTLSCSPISGHRSVSWYQQTPGQGLQFLFEYFSETQRNKGNFPGRFSGRQFSNSRSEMNVSTLELGDSALYLCASSLSTGQETQYFGPGTRLLVL.

The rearrangement joins TRBV28 to TRBJ2-7; 7 bases agree with TRBD2. V lost 3 bases and J lost 5; bases outside the gene matches: 10. The germline gives CDR1 MDHEN, CDR2 SYDVKM. This CDR3 is built from 15 residues. The CDR3 nucleotides are TGTGCCAGCAGTTTCCCCCAGGCGGGAGTAAACGAGCAGTACTTC. Translating it yields CASSFPQAGVNEQYF.

The V and J genes are TRBV6-5 and TRBJ1-3; unclear D gene. With 5 bases removed from V and 5 bases from J, the gap between germline ends came to 13 bases. The germline CDR1 and CDR2 sequences are MNHEY and SVGAGI. This CDR3 is built from 14 residues. Here the CDR3 DNA reads TGTGCCAGCAGTAGGACTGTGAATCGAAACACCATATATTTT. Protein sequence: CASSRTVNRNTIYF.

The J gene is TRBJ2-6, the V gene TRBV5-1; 7 nucleotides agree with TRBD1. CDR3 size: 18 residues. Germline V gene sequence: CDR1 SGHRS, CDR2 YFSETQ. J gave up 3 bases and V 4 bases, and 13 bases lay outside the gene matches. The CDR3 DNA is TGCGCCAGCAGCCTCAGTCCGCAGGGGGTGAGTGGGGCCAACGTCCTGACTTTC. This translates into CASSLSPQGVSGANVLTF.